What follows are 13 T cell receptor beta chains derived from one specimen sequenced in a study of neurological immune-mediated disorders. In TCRdb, the 5' RACE reads were re-called with MiXCR into one record per CDR3 protein. The sample consists of approximately 38,000 distinct CDR3 sequences, approximately 7% of them appearing once. Sequenced: CD4+ T cells from blood. These TCRs come from a man aged 45-65 years in good health.

This clonotype was recorded at least ten times. The gene calls are TRBV13 and TRBJ2-6; unclear D gene. There are 14 residues in the CDR3. Germline CDR1 reads PRHDT; CDR2 reads FYEKMQ (reference sequence). The V end was cut by 4 bases, the J end by 3 bases, with 7 bases between. DNA for the CDR3: TGTGCCAGCAGCTCTCTTGGTGGGGCCAACGTCCTGACTTTC. This encodes CASSSLGGANVLTF.

This clonotype was seen at least ten times. V and J are TRBV20-1 and TRBJ2-5; possible D gene TRBD1, 6 bases. CDR3 size: 15 residues. Germline V gives CDR1 DFQATT, CDR2 SNEGSKA (reference sequence). The V end lost 6 bases, the J end lost 1 base, and 18 bases lay between the germline ends. CDR3 sequence reads: CSAAGDPNFQETQYF. In nucleotides, the CDR3 is TGCAGTGCAGCAGGGGACCCCAATTTCCAAGAGACCCAGTACTTC.

Ten or more counts support this clonotype. J is TRBJ2-1 and V is TRBV5-5, with D unresolved. The CDR3 is made up of 13 amino acids. Germline lookup yields CDR1 SGHKS and CDR2 YYEKEE (reference sequence). V was cut by 0 bases and J by 7 bases, with 8 bases left in between. The CDR3 here is CASSLDSRNEQFF. The CDR3 nucleotides are TGTGCCAGCAGCTTGGACAGTAGGAATGAGCAGTTCTTC.

This clonotype appeared many times. This rearrangement joins TRBV5-1 to TRBJ1-4; 9 positions agree with TRBD1. The CDR3 has 14 amino acids. V lost 4 bases and J lost 5; bases outside the gene matches: 3. CDR1 and CDR2 (germline): SGHRS, YFSETQ. CDR3 DNA sequence: TGCGCCAGCAGCAGTGGACAGGGGAATGAAAAACTGTTTTTT. Encoded protein: CASSSGQGNEKLFF.

In its sample, this clonotype was seen many times. The CDR3 nucleotides are TGCACCAGGGAGTCCGGGCTAGCTAATGAAAAACTGTTTTTT. Translating it yields CTRESGLANEKLFF. The chain is built from TRBV1 and TRBJ1-4. TRBV1 is deemed a pseudogene. There are 14 residues in the CDR3.

There are many counts of this clonotype. V and J are TRBV20-1 and TRBJ1-5; D possibly corresponds to TRBD1 (5 bases). V dropped 2 bases and J dropped 0 bases, with 17 bases sitting between them. Germline CDR1 DFQATT, CDR2 SNEGSKA (reference sequence). The CDR3 is 17 amino acids. The CDR3 sequence: CSARRGSRMNSNQPQHF. CDR3 coding DNA: TGCAGTGCTAGACGGGGGAGCCGCATGAATAGCAATCAGCCCCAGCATTTT.

In its sample, this clonotype was seen many times. This rearrangement joins TRBV9 to TRBJ2-3; D may be TRBD2 (5 bases). CDR3 length: 15 residues. Per the germline V gene, CDR1 is SGDLS and CDR2 is YYNGEE. V lost 0 bases and J 2 bases, leaving 10 bases between the germline ends. The CDR3 protein is CASSVAWTDTDTQYF. The CDR3 DNA reads TGTGCCAGCAGCGTAGCCTGGACTGACACAGATACGCAGTATTTT.

In its sample, this clonotype was seen many times. J is TRBJ2-7 and V is TRBV7-2, with 10 bases identical to TRBD2. This CDR3 comprises 16 residues. CDR1 SGHTA and CDR2 FQGNSA come from the germline V gene. Trimming took 6 bases from V and 0 from J; bases not matched to a gene: 8. The DNA of the CDR3 is TGTGCCAGCAGGCCACTAGCGGGGAGGGTCTCCTACGAGCAGTACTTC. Translating gives CASRPLAGRVSYEQYF.

V and J are TRBV5-1 and TRBJ1-2; TRBD1 is a possible D gene (5 bases). V dropped 4 bases and J dropped 8 bases, with 21 bases sitting between them. CDR1 and CDR2 from the germline V gene are SGHRS and YFSETQ. This CDR3 contains 15 residues. CDR3 in amino acids: CASSTQGISGQGYTF. DNA of the CDR3: TGCGCCAGCAGCACTCAGGGTATCAGCGGCCAGGGCTACACCTTC.

This clonotype was recorded many times. The V gene is TRBV9, the J gene TRBJ2-7, with 8 positions matching TRBD1. With V trimmed by 4 bases and J by 5 bases, 14 bases remained unmatched. The germline V gene has CDR1 SGDLS and CDR2 YYNGEE. The CDR3 runs 16 residues. CDR3 residues: CASSQTIQGGKNEQYF. CDR3 in DNA: TGTGCCAGCAGCCAAACTATACAGGGGGGTAAGAACGAGCAGTACTTC.

This clonotype has a count of ten or more. The chain uses TRBV5-1 and TRBJ2-5; D might be TRBD1 (7 bases). This CDR3 region has 15 residues. Per the germline V gene, CDR1 is SGHRS and CDR2 is YFSETQ. Trimming pared 3 bases from V and 1 base from J, leaving 13 bases between. The CDR3 nucleotides are TGCGCCAGCAGCTGGAGGGGACAGAGCCAAGAGACCCAGTACTTC. Its protein product is CASSWRGQSQETQYF.

Ten or more counts support this clonotype. The chain joins TRBV7-8 to TRBJ1-4, with D possibly TRBD1 on 5 matching bases. The V end lost 6 bases, the J end lost 5 bases, and 13 bases lay between the germline ends. Germline-derived CDR1 and CDR2 are SGHVS and FQNEAQ. The CDR3 extends over 14 amino acids. The CDR3 reads CASSPPGVNEKLFF. The CDR3, as DNA: TGTGCCAGCAGTCCACCGGGGGTAAATGAAAAACTGTTTTTT. Full variable domain (rest looked up from reference TRBV7-8 and TRBJ1-4): GAGVSQSPRYKVAKRGQDVALRCDPISGHVSLFWYQQALGQGPEFLTYFQNEAQLDKSGLPSDRFFAERPEGSVSTLKIQRTQQEDSAVYLCASSPPGVNEKLFFGSGTQLSVL.

The V and J genes are TRBV20-1 and TRBJ1-2; 9 positions agree with TRBD1. Per germline, CDR1 DFQATT and CDR2 SNEGSKA (reference sequence). This CDR3 is 14 amino acids long. Germline trimming cut 0 bases from V and 8 bases from J; bases unmatched to any gene: 7. The CDR3 bases are TGCAGTGCTAGAGAAGGTACAGGGGGCTACGGCTACACCTTC. Encoded protein: CSAREGTGGYGYTF.